This TCR beta chain comes out of a study of T cells in Graves' hyperthyroidism and ophthalmopathy. Study findings and constraints: Expanded thyroid clonotypes (above 0.001) were mostly also found in blood.

This clonotype was observed a handful of times. What it binds is not known. Amplified regions were TCR beta CDR3 sequences from RNA transcripts. The primer set for the first-round RT-PCR of the TCR CDR3 was HTBI. TCRdb reprocessed the multiplex PCR reads via MiXCR and lists one record per CDR3 protein. The sample includes under 650,000 distinct CDR3 sequences, about 16% of them seen just once. Patients counted as stable if ophthalmopathy did not develop within 18 months. The germline CDR1 and CDR2 sequences are SQVTM and ANQGSEA. The V end was cut by 6 bases, the J end by 2 bases, with 15 bases between. The CDR3 covers 14 residues.

The chain joins TRBV29-1 to TRBJ2-3; D ambiguous. This receptor was taken from a woman in her thirties with Graves' hyperthyroidism. Sequenced input: blood. In DNA, the CDR3 is TGCAGCGTGGACCGGGCCGAAAACACAGATACGCAGTATTTT. It yields the protein CSVDRAENTDTQYF.